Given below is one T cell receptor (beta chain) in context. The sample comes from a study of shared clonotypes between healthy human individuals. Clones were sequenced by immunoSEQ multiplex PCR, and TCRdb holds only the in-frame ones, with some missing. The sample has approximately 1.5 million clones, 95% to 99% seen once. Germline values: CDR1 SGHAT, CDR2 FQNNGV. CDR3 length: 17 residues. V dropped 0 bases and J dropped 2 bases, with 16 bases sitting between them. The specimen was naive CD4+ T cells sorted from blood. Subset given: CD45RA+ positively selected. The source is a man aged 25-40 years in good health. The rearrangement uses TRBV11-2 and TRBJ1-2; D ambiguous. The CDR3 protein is CASSLDLRRRTNYGYTF. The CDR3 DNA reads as TGTGCCAGCAGCTTAGATCTCCGCAGAAGAACAAACTATGGCTACACCTTC.